This T cell receptor beta chain was sequenced for a study of cytomegalovirus exposure and HLA in healthy donors. With 60 Vbeta and 13 Jbeta primers, the PCR was carried out. Sequencing used immunoSEQ multiplex PCR; TCRdb keeps in-frame clones, though not all of them. The sample lists some 160,000 clones, around 80% occurring once. The CDR3 covers 14 residues. CDR1 is SGHNT, CDR2 YENEEA, per germline. Trimming cost V 3 bases and J 0 bases, with 7 bases left between them. This receptor was taken from a man aged 35 to 55 in good health and CMV-seronegative. Sample: PBMCs. The rearrangement links TRBV11-3 to TRBJ2-3; maybe TRBD1 (5 bases). The CDR3 is CASSLAGSTDTQYF. DNA for the CDR3: TGTGCCAGCAGCTTGGCAGGGAGCACAGATACGCAGTATTTT.